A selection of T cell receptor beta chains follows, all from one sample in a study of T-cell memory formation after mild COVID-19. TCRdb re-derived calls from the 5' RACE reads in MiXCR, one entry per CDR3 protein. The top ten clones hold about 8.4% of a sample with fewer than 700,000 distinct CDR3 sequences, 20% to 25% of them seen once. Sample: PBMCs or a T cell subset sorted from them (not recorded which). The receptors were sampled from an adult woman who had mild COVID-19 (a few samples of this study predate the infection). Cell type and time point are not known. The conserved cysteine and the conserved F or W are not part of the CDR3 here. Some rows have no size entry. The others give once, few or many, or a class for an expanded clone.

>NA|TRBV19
ASSIEGGLAGNTYEQY
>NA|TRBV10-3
AISGQGRPLH
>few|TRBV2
ASSEGSSYEQY
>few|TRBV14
ASSQVPGQSFSGANVLT
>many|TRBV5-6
ASSQGLATDTQY
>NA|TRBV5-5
ASSLLGGAVTEAF
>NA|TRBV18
ASSPRTSGVDTQY
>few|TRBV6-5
ASSGDSSGGTEAF
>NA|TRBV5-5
ASSLERGNNSPLH
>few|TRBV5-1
ASSAGTGPGYT
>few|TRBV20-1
SALHRDRDYGYT